This TCR beta chain was recorded in a study of PD-1 blockade in classical Hodgkin lymphoma (dated by TCRdb to 2019 to 2021). Concerning the study at large: Nivolumab dosing was 3 mg/kg intravenously every 2 weeks, continuing until either disease progression or unacceptable toxicity. The study used TCR beta sequencing and CyTOF to define a peripheral blood immune signature of response to PD-1 blockade in classical Hodgkin lymphoma.

Overall study results and their limits: Only a single clinical trial cohort was studied, and what caused the repertoire differences, possibly disease activity or prior therapy, remained undefined. Baseline TCR diversity was reported to be lower in newly diagnosed patients than in healthy donors and to be lower still in relapsed/refractory patients. Trial patients achieving complete response had baseline diversity similar to newly diagnosed patients, whereas partial responders and progressors had significantly lower diversity. CD4+ but not CD8+ TCR diversity rose significantly by C4D1 (p=0.0027 vs p=0.16), most apparent in complete responders (p=0.02). Lower diversity was seen in patients whose nivolumab began less than 1 year after ASCT, and these patients were left out of later analyses so that immune reconstitution would not confound the results.

Genomic DNA was extracted with the Qiagen DNeasy kit from unsorted PBMCs and from negatively selected CD4+ and CD8+ fractions. TCR beta CDR3 regions were subjected to amplification by immunoSEQ multiplex PCR with primers that anneal to V and J segments. A synthetic immune receptor repertoire was used to minimize amplification bias, and any remaining bias was removed computationally after sequencing. In the source study's methods: Repertoire diversity was quantified as the Shannon entropy index using custom Python scripts. Unsorted, CD4+ and CD8+ repertoires were analyzed separately, except for combined analyses in which CD4+ and CD8+ sequences were merged in silico. A clone was considered expanded if an increase in frequency of at least 2-fold after treatment relative to C1D1 was found, and a pseudocount of 0.5 was applied to clones undetected at baseline. Singleton clones were defined as clones with 0 or 1 copy at C1D1, and non-singleton clones were defined as clones with 2 or more copies. Clones expanded in unsorted samples were labelled as CD4+, CD8+ or unknown by matching protein sequences in sorted samples from the same patient. Wilcoxon tests were applied to paired samples to test diversity changes from C1D1 to C4D1. The source is immuneACCESS, and TCRdb retained only in-frame sequences with V and J called. Part of the clones is not carried over; for the studies checked, unresolved V genes explain less than half of this, and the remainder is unexplained. Clone size and V and J calls were adopted from that table, with D and trimming inferred from the DNA. The sample yields 40,000 or so clones; about 89% were counted once. 9% of the sample is held by the ten biggest clonotypes.

In regard to this clone: Its antigen is still unknown. The sample holds no much larger clone one base away, and base qualities are not on file.

From a lookup of the germline V gene, CDR1 and CDR2 are SGHRS and YFSETQ. The cysteine opens and the phenylalanine closes a CDR3 of 15 amino acids. Only the CDR3 portion is preserved as DNA: 45 bases, with reading frame beginning at the first base. V lost 0 bases and J lost 0 bases; the stretch between them is 8 bases long. Explained via the paper, the time point label denotes: cycle 1 day 1 (C1D1), immediately before nivolumab initiation. Relapse after autologous stem cell transplantation had occurred in all trial patients, and cohorts A, B and C were distinguished by prior brentuximab vedotin exposure. The trial cohort was composed of roughly 60 patients with relapsed/refractory classical Hodgkin lymphoma, for whom complete response, partial response or progressive disease was recorded as best overall response. Single-agent nivolumab was administered to trial patients in the multi-cohort phase II CheckMate 205 trial. An independent review committee assessed best overall response by applying the 2007 International Working Group response criteria. Trial PBMCs were collected immediately before nivolumab initiation (C1D1) and during therapy at cycle 2 day 1 and cycle 4 day 1. Peripheral blood was collected in 8 mL Vacutainer Cell Preparation Tubes, from which PBMCs were isolated by centrifugation and then cryopreserved.

The receptor was derived from a human donor with classical Hodgkin lymphoma. Recombination joined TRBV5-1 with TRBJ2-3; no confident D gene assignment can be made. The sample consisted of peripheral blood mononuclear cells (PBMCs), taken at baseline. CDR3 protein: CASSLEVSSTDTQYF. The DNA sequence is given as TGCGCCAGCAGCTTGGAAGTGAGCAGCACAGATACGCAGTATTTT.